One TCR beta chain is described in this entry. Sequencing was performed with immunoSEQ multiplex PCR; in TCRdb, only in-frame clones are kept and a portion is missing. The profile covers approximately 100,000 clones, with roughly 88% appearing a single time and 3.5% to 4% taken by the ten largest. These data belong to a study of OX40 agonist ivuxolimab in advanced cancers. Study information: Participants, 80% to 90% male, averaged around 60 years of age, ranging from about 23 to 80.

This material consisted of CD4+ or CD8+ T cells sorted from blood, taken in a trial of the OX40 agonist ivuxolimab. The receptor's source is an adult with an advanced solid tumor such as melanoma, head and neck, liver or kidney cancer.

CDR3 DNA sequence: TGTGCCAGCTCGTTGACTAGCGGGGACCAAGAGACCCAGTACTTC. The encoded protein is CASSLTSGDQETQYF. The V gene is TRBV18, the J gene TRBJ2-5, with 11 bases fitting TRBD2. V lost 6 bases to trimming and J lost 0 bases; unmatched junction nucleotides: 3. CDR3 length: 15 amino acids. CDR1 and CDR2 from the germline V gene are KGHSH and LQKENI. The variable domain in full, completed from reference TRBV18 and TRBJ2-5, reads NAGVMQNPRHLVRRRGQEARLRCSPMKGHSHVYWYRQLPEEGLKFMVYLQKENIIDESGMPKERFSAEFPKEGPSILRIQQVVRGDSAAYFCASSLTSGDQETQYFGPGTRLLVL.